This record covers a single TCR beta chain. Its antigen is not yet known. The sample holds no much larger clone one base away, and base qualities are not on file. TCRbeta CDR3 regions were amplified from genomic DNA using the immunoSEQ Assay, a bias-controlled multiplex PCR. The source study handled its data this way. The number of nucleated cells in each sample was estimated by amplification of reference gene primers within the assay. To quantify the absolute abundance of each unique TCRbeta CDR3 rearrangement, sequence reads were collapsed and filtered. For each sample, productive Simpson clonality was calculated by taking the square root of Simpson's diversity index across productive rearrangements. Entries here come from immuneACCESS through TCRdb and include only in-frame sequences with V and J called. Some clones fail to appear in such tables; in the studies checked, an unresolved V gene covers under half of the shortfall, and the cause of the remainder is unknown. The D gene and trimming were derived from the DNA, and the V and J assignments and clone size from that table. For this sample there are approximately 140,000 clones; roughly 88% appear just once. The top ten constitute approximately 2.3% of the sample.

Collaborating institutions collected whole blood in K2EDTA tubes following their own protocols. For TCRbeta analysis, collaborators shipped samples in one of three forms: frozen whole blood, isolated PBMCs, or DNA extracted from either of those sample types. This entry comes from a study of blood T cell repertoires in COVID-19 (dated by TCRdb to about 2020). A note on the overall study: Collaborator samples came from the United States, Italy and Spain and covered acute and convalescent phases of COVID-19. Where HLA class I and class II types were available, the types were taken from metadata supplied by the sample provider, not from assay-based typing. The dataset comprised deeply sampled blood TCRbeta repertoires from subjects exposed to, actively infected with, or recovered from COVID-19. Samples came from the ongoing ImmuneRACE study (first 160 participants) plus 1,254 subjects from 6 global collaborators. The prospective study material was composed of cDNA or gDNA derived from T cells, B-cell-depleted T cells, or PBMCs. Nearly every sample came with metadata listing a de-identified subject ID, COVID-19 status, age in years and sex. The repertoires were made available in a free public database intended to serve as a resource for research on the immune response to SARS-CoV-2. Beyond this particular receptor, the publication reports: The amount of clinical and demographic metadata varied by source and participant and was provided uncurated.

V was cut back by 1 base and J by 6 bases, leaving a gap of 10 bases between them. Including cysteine and phenylalanine, the CDR3 has 13 amino acids. Only CDR3 DNA is held: 39 bases, read in frame from base 1. The CDR1 and CDR2 encoded by the germline V gene are SNHLY and FYNNEI. The sequence was collected from a man between 70 and 80 years old with active COVID-19. The rearranged chain carries TRBV2 and TRBJ2-7, and possibly TRBD2, on 6 matching bases. The sequencing input was peripheral blood. The DNA sequence is given as TGTGCCAGCAGTGAAGGGGGGGTCGGCGAGCAGTACTTC. Its product reads: CASSEGGVGEQYF.